These 26 T cell receptor beta chains were sequenced from one sample in a study of blood T cell repertoires in COVID-19. TCRdb's table, derived via immunoSEQ multiplex PCR, lists solely in-frame clones and lacks some. The data contain some 280,000 clones, over 80% of them singletons. Sequencing input: peripheral blood. Every receptor here comes from a woman aged 45-65 years with active or convalescent COVID-19.

The J gene is TRBJ1-5, the V gene TRBV5-3, with 10 positions matching TRBD1. TRBV5-3 is reported as an ORF; its role is uncertain. CDR3 size: 18 residues. After removal of 4 bases from V and 5 bases from J, the junction contained 15 bases not matched to a gene. The CDR3 DNA sequence: TGTGCCAGAAGCATACGGACAGGGGGAGGGGATAGGGATCAGCCCCAGCATTTT. Translating gives CARSIRTGGGDRDQPQHF.

This CDR3 reads CASSLRVQETQYF. The CDR3 DNA is TGTGCCAGCAGTTTAAGAGTTCAAGAGACCCAGTACTTC. The chain joins TRBV12-3 or TRBV12-4 to TRBJ2-5; D not certain. V was clipped by 2 bases and J by 2 bases, with 6 bases between them. This CDR3 comprises 13 residues.

The V call is TRBV5-6, the J call TRBJ1-3; perhaps TRBD1 as D (5 bases). Trimming left V 2 bases short and J 3 bases short, with 18 bases between. The germline gives CDR1 SGHDT, CDR2 YYEEEE. The CDR3 contains 17 residues. CDR3 coding DNA: TGTGCCAGCAGCTTAGTTGTCGGGGGAAGTGGTGGAAACACCATATATTTT. Translation gives CASSLVVGGSGGNTIYF.

The chain recombines TRBV15 with TRBJ2-5; 10 nucleotides match TRBD2. V lost 8 bases to trimming and J lost 5 bases; unmatched junction nucleotides: 5. The CDR3 runs 13 residues. Germline assignment: CDR1 LNHNV and CDR2 YYDKDF (reference sequence). For the CDR3, the DNA is TGTGCCACCTCAGCGGGGGGGATGGAGACCCAGTACTTC. Amino acids: CATSAGGMETQYF.

This chain links TRBV4-1 with TRBJ2-1; 11 bases are a match to TRBD2. The germline CDR1 and CDR2 sequences are MGHRA and YSYEKL. The CDR3 contains 17 residues. The V segment lost 1 base and the J segment 7 bases; nucleotides outside the gene matches: 9. The CDR3 here is CASSQGLAGGLRNEQFF. In DNA form, the CDR3 reads TGCGCCAGCAGCCAAGGGTTAGCGGGAGGGCTTAGGAATGAGCAGTTCTTC.

The CDR3 region is CASSVVFRAGITNNNEQFF. In nucleotides, the CDR3 is TGTGCCAGCAGCGTAGTGTTCAGGGCTGGCATCACCAACAACAATGAGCAGTTCTTC. V and J are TRBV9 and TRBJ2-1; weak D call: TRBD1 (5 bases). V lost 0 bases and J 5 bases, leaving 24 bases between the germline ends. This CDR3 contains 19 residues. Germline-derived CDR1 and CDR2 are SGDLS and YYNGEE.

This chain links TRBV10-3 with TRBJ2-7; maybe TRBD2 (7 bases). Deletions cut 6 bases from V and 0 bases from J, with 12 bases between. The CDR3 contains 14 residues. The V gene's germline CDR1 is ENHRY and CDR2 SYGVKD. The CDR3 nucleotides read TGTGCCATCAGCTTGGGGGGGGCCTCCTACGAGCAGTACTTC. Translating it yields CAISLGGASYEQYF.

This clone was detected only once. Other DNA sequences within the sample encode an identical CDR3. The chain combines TRBV18 with TRBJ1-5, with D possibly being TRBD1 (6 bases). The V and J ends lost 2 bases and 4 bases respectively, with 9 bases between them. There are 14 residues in the CDR3. Germline assignment: CDR1 KGHSH and CDR2 LQKENI. CDR3 protein: CASSPGGGNQPQHF. As DNA, the CDR3 is TGTGCCAGCTCACCAGGGGGCGGGAATCAGCCCCAGCATTTT. The entire variable domain, with the rest obtained from reference TRBV18 and TRBJ1-5, is as follows: NAGVMQNPRHLVRRRGQEARLRCSPMKGHSHVYWYRQLPEEGLKFMVYLQKENIIDESGMPKERFSAEFPKEGPSILRIQQVVRGDSAAYFCASSPGGGNQPQHFGDGTRLSIL.

This clone appeared once. The chain uses TRBV5-6 and TRBJ2-7; TRBD2 agrees at 7 bases. This CDR3 spans 15 amino acids. Germline V lookup: CDR1 SGHDT, CDR2 YYEEEE. V dropped 5 bases and J dropped 5; count of bases not matched to a gene: 13. The CDR3 loop reads CASSRVGAGVNEQYF. Written as DNA, the CDR3 is TGTGCCAGCAGTCGGGTAGGGGCGGGAGTTAACGAGCAGTACTTC. Drawing the rest from reference TRBV5-6 and TRBJ2-7, the complete variable domain is DAGVTQSPTHLIKTRGQQVTLRCSPKSGHDTVSWYQQALGQGPQFIFQYYEEEERQRGNFPDRFSGHQFPNYSSELNVNALLLGDSALYLCASSRVGAGVNEQYFGPGTRLTVT.

Comments on this clone: A read error may account for a junction end that differs from germline. The rearrangement joins TRBV29-1 to TRBJ1-1; no clear D. CDR3 length equals 12 residues. Germline loops: CDR1 SQVTM, CDR2 ANQGSEA. CDR3 DNA: TGTGTCGGGCGGGCATTAAACACTGAAGCTTTCTTT. It is translated as CVGRALNTEAFF. Drawing the rest from reference TRBV29-1 and TRBJ1-1, the complete variable domain is SAVISQKPSRDICQRGTSLTIQCQVDSQVTMMFWYRQQPGQSLTLIATANQGSEATYESGFVIDKFPISRPNLTFSTLTVSNMSPEDSSIYLCVGRALNTEAFFGQGTRLTVV.

The V gene is TRBV5-4, the J gene TRBJ2-1; TRBD2 matches 8 bases. This CDR3 region has 16 residues. The ends lost 5 bases at V and 4 bases at J; junction bases unmatched: 11. CDR1 is SGHNT and CDR2 is YYREEE in the germline V gene (reference sequence). As DNA, the CDR3 is TGTGCCAGCAGGTGGGGCGGGGGGTCGGTGTACAATGAGCAGTTCTTC. It specifies CASRWGGGSVYNEQFF.

This rearrangement joins TRBV9 to TRBJ2-1; 13 bases are a match to TRBD2. V gave up 3 bases and J gave up 4 bases; unmatched junction bases: 4. The CDR3 spans 16 residues. Germline assignment: CDR1 SGDLS and CDR2 YYNGEE. The CDR3 DNA reads as TGTGCCAGCAGCGGACTAGCGGGAGGCATTTACAATGAGCAGTTCTTC. Translation: CASSGLAGGIYNEQFF.

The V gene is TRBV5-1, the J gene TRBJ2-2; the D is unclear. The CDR3 covers 15 residues. V was trimmed by 4 bases and J by 0 bases, leaving 10 bases between them. Germline loops: CDR1 SGHRS, CDR2 YFSETQ. CDR3 sequence reads: CASSPLEPNTGELFF. The CDR3 DNA follows: TGCGCCAGCAGCCCCCTCGAGCCGAACACCGGGGAGCTGTTTTTT.

The chain recombines TRBV2 with TRBJ2-7, with TRBD2 as a possible D gene (5 bases). The CDR3 totals 14 residues. In germline, CDR1 is SNHLY, CDR2 FYNNEI. Trimming stripped 4 bases from V and 2 bases from J, with 12 bases between. For the CDR3, the DNA is TGTGCCAGCAGTGTTACCCGGGAAACCTACGAGCAGTACTTC. It specifies CASSVTRETYEQYF.

V usage is TRBV6-5 and J usage is TRBJ1-5; perhaps TRBD1 as D (6 bases). Germline V gene sequence: CDR1 MNHEY, CDR2 SVGAGI. V gave up 6 bases and J gave up 3 bases, with 12 bases separating them. The CDR3 totals 14 residues. In DNA form, the CDR3 reads TGTGCCAGCAGCTCCAACAGGGTCAATCAGCCCCAGCATTTT. Translation gives CASSSNRVNQPQHF.

The genes are TRBV27 and TRBJ2-1; TRBD1 is a possible D gene (6 bases). CDR3 size: 15 residues. CDR1 is MNHEY and CDR2 is SMNVEV in the germline V gene (reference sequence). Trimming removed 6 bases from V and 1 base from J, with 13 bases in between. The chain's CDR3 is CASSRGRGSYNEQFF. Here the CDR3 DNA reads TGTGCCAGCAGCAGGGGCCGGGGTTCCTACAATGAGCAGTTCTTC.

This sequence joins TRBV10-3 and TRBJ1-2; D remains unclear. The CDR3 totals 15 residues. Trimming cost V 5 bases and J 4 bases, with 17 bases left between them. The germline V gene has CDR1 ENHRY and CDR2 SYGVKD. The CDR3 coding sequence is TGTGCCATCAGTAAAGGAGAGACTACGAGCTATGGCTACACCTTC. Translation gives CAISKGETTSYGYTF.

The chain is built from TRBV7-9 and TRBJ1-3, with 9 positions matching TRBD1. The CDR3 spans 15 residues. V was clipped by 1 base and J by 5 bases; unmatched bases: 3. Germline V gene data show CDR1 as SEHNR and CDR2 as FQNEAQ (reference sequence). The CDR3 loop reads CASSLVGTGRNTIYF. CDR3 sequence (DNA): TGTGCCAGCAGCTTAGTGGGGACAGGGAGAAACACCATATATTTT. Looking up the rest from reference TRBV7-9 and TRBJ1-3 gives the full variable domain: DTGVSQNPRHKITKRGQNVTFRCDPISEHNRLYWYRQTLGQGPEFLTYFQNEAQLEKSRLLSDRFSAERPKGSFSTLEIQRTEQGDSAMYLCASSLVGTGRNTIYFGEGSWLTVV.

V usage is TRBV30 and J usage is TRBJ1-2; 7 positions agree with TRBD1. Losses at the gene ends were 4 bases for V and 4 bases for J; bases not matched to a gene: 12. This CDR3 is built from 15 residues. Germline CDR1 and CDR2: GTSNPN and SVGIG (reference sequence). CDR3 in DNA: TGTGCCTGGAAATGGGCAGGGGGGACCCCCTATGGCTACACCTTC. Its protein product is CAWKWAGGTPYGYTF.

The V and J genes are TRBV5-1 and TRBJ2-7; 9 bases align to TRBD2. From germline, CDR1 is SGHRS and CDR2 YFSETQ. The CDR3 runs 16 residues. V gave up 3 bases and J gave up 3 bases; unmatched junction bases: 10. The DNA of the CDR3 is TGCGCCAGCAGCTGGGGGCTGCGGGAGGGACTCTACGAGCAGTACTTC. Translated: CASSWGLREGLYEQYF.

The count of this clone is one. The chain uses TRBV5-4 and TRBJ2-7; D possibly corresponds to TRBD2 (7 bases). CDR3 length equals 15 residues. Germline CDR1 SGHNT, CDR2 YYREEE (reference sequence). Trimming left V 1 base short and J 4 bases short, with 15 bases between. The chain's CDR3 is CASSLTARGGYEQYF. As DNA, the CDR3 is TGTGCCAGCAGCTTGACGGCTAGGGGGGGATACGAGCAGTACTTC.

The V gene is TRBV5-1, the J gene TRBJ2-1, with D perhaps TRBD1 (5 bases). Per the germline V gene, CDR1 is SGHRS and CDR2 is YFSETQ. The CDR3 spans 13 residues. The V gene lost 4 bases and the J gene lost 4 bases, with 9 bases spanning the gap. Here the CDR3 DNA reads TGCGCCAGCAGCCACCACAGGTACAATGAGCAGTTCTTC. It yields the protein CASSHHRYNEQFF.

This chain connects TRBV7-9 to TRBJ1-2; maybe TRBD1 (5 bases). Germline lookup yields CDR1 SEHNR and CDR2 FQNEAQ (reference sequence). The CDR3 is made up of 12 amino acids. V was clipped by 3 bases and J by 14 bases, with 16 bases between them. The CDR3 bases are TGTGCCAGCAGCTTGACAGCGGGAGTTTCGACCTTC. The encoded protein is CASSLTAGVSTF.

This CDR3 reads CATSDSLYGTIYF. As DNA, the CDR3 is TGTGCCACCAGTGATTCGCTTTACGGCACCATATATTTT. The V call is TRBV24-1, the J call TRBJ1-3; D not certain. There are 13 residues in the CDR3. V shed 2 bases and J shed 9 bases, with 10 bases lying between them. Germline-derived CDR1 and CDR2 are KGHDR and SFDVKD.

V and J are TRBV27 and TRBJ2-1; 9 nucleotides match TRBD2. Germline V gives CDR1 MNHEY, CDR2 SMNVEV (reference sequence). The ends lost 6 bases at V and 3 bases at J; junction bases unmatched: 9. This CDR3 contains 16 residues. The CDR3 DNA reads as TGTGCCAGCAGCGCCCGGCTAGCGGGAAGCTACAATGAGCAGTTCTTC. Translating gives CASSARLAGSYNEQFF.

The chain employs TRBV29-1 and TRBJ2-2, with 9 nucleotides matching TRBD1. V shed 7 bases, J shed 3 bases, and the junction held 15 bases outside the gene matches. CDR3 size: 17 residues. From germline, CDR1 is SQVTM and CDR2 ANQGSEA. CDR3 loop: CSAVRGDRGLDTGELFF. The CDR3 DNA sequence: TGCAGCGCCGTCCGGGGCGACAGGGGGTTGGACACCGGGGAGCTGTTTTTT.